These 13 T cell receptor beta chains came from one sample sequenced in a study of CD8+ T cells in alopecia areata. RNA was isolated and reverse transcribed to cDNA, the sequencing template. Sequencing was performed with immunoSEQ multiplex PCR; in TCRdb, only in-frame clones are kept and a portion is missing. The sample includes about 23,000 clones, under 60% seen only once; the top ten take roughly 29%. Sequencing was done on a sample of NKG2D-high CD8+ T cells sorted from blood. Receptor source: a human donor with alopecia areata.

For the CDR3, the DNA is TGTGCCAGCAGTAAAACAGGGCCGGGCTACGAGCAGTACTTC. This sequence encodes CASSKTGPGYEQYF. The V gene is TRBV27, the J gene TRBJ2-7, with D possibly TRBD1 on 6 matching bases. The CDR3 extends over 14 amino acids. Germline V lookup: CDR1 MNHEY, CDR2 SMNVEV (reference sequence). V lost 5 bases and J 3 bases, leaving 14 bases between the germline ends.

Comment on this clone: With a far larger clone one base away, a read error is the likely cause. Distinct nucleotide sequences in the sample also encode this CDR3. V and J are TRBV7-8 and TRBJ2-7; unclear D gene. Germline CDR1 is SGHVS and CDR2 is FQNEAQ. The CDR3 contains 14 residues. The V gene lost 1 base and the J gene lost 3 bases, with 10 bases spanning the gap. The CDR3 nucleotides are TGTGCCAGCAGCTTAGTCCCTGGGAACTACGAGCAGTACTTC. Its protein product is CASSLVPGNYEQYF.

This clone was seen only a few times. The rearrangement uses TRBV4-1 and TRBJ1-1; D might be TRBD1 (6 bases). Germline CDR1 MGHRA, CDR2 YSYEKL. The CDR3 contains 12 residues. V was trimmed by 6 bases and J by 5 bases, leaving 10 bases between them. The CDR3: CASRGGPTEAFF. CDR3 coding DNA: TGCGCCAGCAGGGGGGGGCCTACTGAAGCTTTCTTT.

CDR3 protein: CASSPTSGPSYNEQFF. As DNA, the CDR3 is TGTGCCAGCAGCCCTACTAGCGGGCCCTCCTACAATGAGCAGTTCTTC. V usage is TRBV5-4 and J usage is TRBJ2-1, with 9 positions matching TRBD2. V trimming: 4 bases; J trimming: 0 bases; junction bases outside the gene matches: 5. The CDR3 runs to 16 residues. The germline CDR1 and CDR2 sequences are SGHNT and YYREEE (reference sequence).

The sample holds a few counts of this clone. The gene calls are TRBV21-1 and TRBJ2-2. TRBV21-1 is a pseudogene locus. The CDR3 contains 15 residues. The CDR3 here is CASSPRASSTGELFF. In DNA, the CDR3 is TGTGCCAGCAGCCCTCGGGCCAGTTCTACCGGGGAGCTGTTTTTT.

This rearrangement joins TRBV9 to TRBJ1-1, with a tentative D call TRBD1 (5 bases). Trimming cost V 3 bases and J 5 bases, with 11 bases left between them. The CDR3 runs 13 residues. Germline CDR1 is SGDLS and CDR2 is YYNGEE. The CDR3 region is CASSAGTETEAFF. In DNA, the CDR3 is TGTGCCAGCAGCGCAGGGACGGAAACTGAAGCTTTCTTT.

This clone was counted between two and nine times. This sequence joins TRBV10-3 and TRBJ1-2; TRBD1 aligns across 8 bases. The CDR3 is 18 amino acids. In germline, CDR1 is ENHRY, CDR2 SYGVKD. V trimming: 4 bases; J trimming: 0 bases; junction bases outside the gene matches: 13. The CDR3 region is CAISGGGQALLTNYGYTF. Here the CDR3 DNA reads TGTGCCATCAGTGGGGGGGGACAGGCCCTCCTTACTAACTATGGCTACACCTTC.

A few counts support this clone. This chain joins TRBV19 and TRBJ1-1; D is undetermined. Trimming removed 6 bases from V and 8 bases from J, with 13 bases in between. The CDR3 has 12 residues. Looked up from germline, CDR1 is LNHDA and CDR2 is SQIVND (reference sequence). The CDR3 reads CASRPTLAEAFF. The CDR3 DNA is TGTGCCAGTAGACCAACACTTGCGGAAGCTTTCTTT.

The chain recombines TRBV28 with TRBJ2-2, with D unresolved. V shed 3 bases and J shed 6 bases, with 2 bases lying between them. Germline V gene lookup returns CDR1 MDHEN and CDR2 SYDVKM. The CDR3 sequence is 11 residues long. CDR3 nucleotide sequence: TGTGCCAGCAGTTTCGCCGGGGAGCTGTTTTTT. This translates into CASSFAGELFF.

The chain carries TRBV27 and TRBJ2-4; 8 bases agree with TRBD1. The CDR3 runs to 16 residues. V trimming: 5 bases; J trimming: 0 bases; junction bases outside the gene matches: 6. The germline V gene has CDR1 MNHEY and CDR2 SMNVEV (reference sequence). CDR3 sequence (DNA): TGTGCCAGCAGTAAAGGACAGGGACTAGCCAAAAACATTCAGTACTTC. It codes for CASSKGQGLAKNIQYF.

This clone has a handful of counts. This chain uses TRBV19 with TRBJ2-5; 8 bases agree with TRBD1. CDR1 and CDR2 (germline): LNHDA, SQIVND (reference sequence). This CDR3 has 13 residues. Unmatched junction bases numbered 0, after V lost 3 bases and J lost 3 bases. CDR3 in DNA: TGTGCCAGTAGTATGGGACAGGAAGAGACCCAGTACTTC. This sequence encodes CASSMGQEETQYF.

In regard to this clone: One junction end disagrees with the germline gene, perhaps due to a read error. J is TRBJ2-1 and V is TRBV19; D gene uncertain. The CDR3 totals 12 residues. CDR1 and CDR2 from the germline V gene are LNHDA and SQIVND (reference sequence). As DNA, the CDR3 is TGTGCCAGTAGTAGGGCAGACAATGACCAGTTCTTC. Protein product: CASSRADNDQFF.

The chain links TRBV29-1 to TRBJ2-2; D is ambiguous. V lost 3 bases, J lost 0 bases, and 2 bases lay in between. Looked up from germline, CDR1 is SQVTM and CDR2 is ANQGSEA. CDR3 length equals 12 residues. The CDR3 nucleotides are TGCAGCGTTGAGCCGAACACCGGGGAGCTGTTTTTT. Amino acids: CSVEPNTGELFF.